Sequencing of this T cell receptor (beta chain) was carried out in a study of blood T cell repertoires in COVID-19. Study background: COVID-19 samples from acute and convalescent phases originated in the United States, Italy and Spain. Sources were T cells, B-cell-depleted T cells, or PBMCs; the material itself was cDNA or gDNA.

Original analysis: Amplification from reference gene primers served as the basis for estimated nucleated cell counts. Libraries were prepared by immunoSEQ multiplex PCR; TCRdb keeps only in-frame clonotypes and omits some of them. Clonal size and the V and J genes are those of that table, whereas D and trimming came from the DNA. Of around 170,000 clones listed, more than 70% are singletons. The germline gives CDR1 LNHDA, CDR2 SQIVND (reference sequence). This CDR3 region has 14 residues. Trimming cost V 8 bases and J 5 bases; bases outside gene matches: 3. Sample: peripheral blood. The TCR was taken from a man aged 18 to 29 with active or convalescent COVID-19. The V call is TRBV19, the J call TRBJ2-3; 14 bases line up with TRBD2. The CDR3 DNA reads as TGTGCCAGTGGGACTAGCGGGAGTGGAGATACGCAGTATTTT. Translation: CASGTSGSGDTQYF.